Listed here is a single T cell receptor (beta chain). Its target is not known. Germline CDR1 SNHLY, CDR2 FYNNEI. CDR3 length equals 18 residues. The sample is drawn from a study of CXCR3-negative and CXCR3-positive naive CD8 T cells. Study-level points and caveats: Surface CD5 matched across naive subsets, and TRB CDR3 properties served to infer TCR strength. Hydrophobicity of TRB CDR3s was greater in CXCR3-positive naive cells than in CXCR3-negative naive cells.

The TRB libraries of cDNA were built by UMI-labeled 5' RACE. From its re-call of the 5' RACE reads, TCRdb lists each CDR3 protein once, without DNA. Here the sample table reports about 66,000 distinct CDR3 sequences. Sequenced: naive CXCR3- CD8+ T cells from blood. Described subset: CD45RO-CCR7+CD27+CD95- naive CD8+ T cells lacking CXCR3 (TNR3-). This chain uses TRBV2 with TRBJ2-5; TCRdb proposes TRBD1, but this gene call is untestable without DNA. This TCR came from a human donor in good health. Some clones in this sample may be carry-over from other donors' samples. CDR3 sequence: CASSEAVGARFGQETQYF.